Listed below are T cell receptor beta chains from one sample, sequenced in a study of T cell responses to AZD1222 COVID-19 vaccine. Generated by immunoSEQ multiplex PCR, the TCRdb table keeps only in-frame clones and is missing some. The sample lists approximately 140,000 clones; about 89% were seen once. Sequences were derived from peripheral blood, sampled 28 days after the second dose of the MenACWY control vaccine. The source is an adult who received the MenACWY meningococcal vaccine as a control. Both conserved end residues are part of each CDR3. D genes are given only for firm matches. Rows may omit the clone size; those that give it use once, few, many or a size class.

>TRBV30|.|TRBJ1-2|.
TGTGCCTGGAGTCACGGCGCTAACTATGGCTACACCTTC
CAWSHGANYGYTF
>TRBV18|.|TRBJ2-3|.
TGTGCCAGCTCACCTAGTAGCACAGATACGCAGTATTTT
CASSPSSTDTQYF
>TRBV9|once|TRBJ1-2|.
TGTGCCAGCAGCGTAGAAGGGGCCTATGGCTACACCTTC
CASSVEGAYGYTF
>TRBV6-5|.|TRBJ1-5|.
TGTGCCAGCAGCAGGGACACGAGAAATCAGCCCCAGCATTTT
CASSRDTRNQPQHF
>TRBV2|.|TRBJ1-1|.
TGTGCCAGCAGTGAACAGGGCGGGATGAACACTGAAGCTTTCTTT
CASSEQGGMNTEAFF
>TRBV7-2|.|TRBJ2-3|TRBD2
TGTGCCAGCAGCTTATCTAGCGGGAGGGCCATCACAGATACGCAGTATTTT
CASSLSSGRAITDTQYF
>TRBV18|.|TRBJ2-7|.
TGTGCCAGCTCACCTCCAGGGGAATTGAGTTCGGAGCAGTACTTC
CASSPPGELSSEQYF
>TRBV18|.|TRBJ1-5|TRBD1
TGTGCCAGCTCACCACCCGGACAGGGCAATCAGCCCCAGCATTTT
CASSPPGQGNQPQHF
>TRBV25-1|.|TRBJ2-1|.
TGTGCCAGCAGTGAAGGGTCGTATAGAGGGCATACGTTCTTC
CASSEGSYRGHTFF
>TRBV28|.|TRBJ2-7|TRBD2
TGTGCCAGCAGTCCAGGGGGGGGACTAGCTTACTCCTACGAGCAGTACTTC
CASSPGGGLAYSYEQYF
>TRBV9|.|TRBJ1-3|.
TGTGCCAGCAGCGTAGGGGGTACTGGAAACACCATATATTTT
CASSVGGTGNTIYF
>TRBV19|.|TRBJ2-5|.
TGTGCCAGTAGTATAGATCGAGTAGGGGGGGAGACCCAGTACTTC
CASSIDRVGGETQYF
>TRBV6-4|once|TRBJ2-3|.
TGTGCCAGCAGCCCGGTGGGCACAGATACGCAGTATTTT
CASSPVGTDTQYF
>TRBV19|.|TRBJ2-1|TRBD1
TGTGCCAGTAGTATAGAGGGACAGGTATACAATGAGCAGTTCTTC
CASSIEGQVYNEQFF
>TRBV27|.|TRBJ1-6|.
TGTGCCAGCAGTTTAATTTCCGGCCGAAATGGGTATAATTCACCCCTCCACTTT
CASSLISGRNGYNSPLHF
>TRBV3-1/TRBV3-2|few|TRBJ2-5|.
TGTGCCAGCAGCCAAGATTCTGGCGCCCTGACATCAGGGGGGAAAGAGACCCAGTACTTC
CASSQDSGALTSGGKETQYF
>TRBV19|.|TRBJ2-7|TRBD2
TGTGCCAGTAGCTCCGCTCCCGGGACTAGCGGGAGGGCCGAATCCTACGAGCAGTACTTC
CASSSAPGTSGRAESYEQYF
>TRBV7-9|.|TRBJ1-4|TRBD1
TGTGCCAGCAGCTTACCCCAGGGGGGAGATAAACTGTTTTTT
CASSLPQGGDKLFF
>TRBV6-5|few|TRBJ1-1|.
TGTGCCAGCAGTTACTCGGCGGGGGGGAACACTGAAGCTTTCTTT
CASSYSAGGNTEAFF